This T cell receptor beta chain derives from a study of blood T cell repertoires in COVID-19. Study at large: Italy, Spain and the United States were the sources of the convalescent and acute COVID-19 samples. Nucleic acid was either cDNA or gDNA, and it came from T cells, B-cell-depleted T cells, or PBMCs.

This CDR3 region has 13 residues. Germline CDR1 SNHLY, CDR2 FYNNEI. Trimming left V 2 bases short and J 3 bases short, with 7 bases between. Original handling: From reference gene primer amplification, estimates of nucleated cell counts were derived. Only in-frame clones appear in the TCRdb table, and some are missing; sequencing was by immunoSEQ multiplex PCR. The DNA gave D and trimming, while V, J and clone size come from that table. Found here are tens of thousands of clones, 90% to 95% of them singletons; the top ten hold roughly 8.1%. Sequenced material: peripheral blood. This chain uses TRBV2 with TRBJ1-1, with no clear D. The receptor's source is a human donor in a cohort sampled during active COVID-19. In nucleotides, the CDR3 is TGTGCCAGCAGTGAAAACAGCTACACTGAAGCTTTCTTT. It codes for CASSENSYTEAFF. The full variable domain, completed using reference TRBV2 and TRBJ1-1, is EPEVTQTPSHQVTQMGQEVILRCVPISNHLYFYWYRQILGQKVEFLVSFYNNEISEKSEIFDDQFSVERPDGSNFTLKIRSTKLEDSAMYFCASSENSYTEAFFGQGTRLTVV.